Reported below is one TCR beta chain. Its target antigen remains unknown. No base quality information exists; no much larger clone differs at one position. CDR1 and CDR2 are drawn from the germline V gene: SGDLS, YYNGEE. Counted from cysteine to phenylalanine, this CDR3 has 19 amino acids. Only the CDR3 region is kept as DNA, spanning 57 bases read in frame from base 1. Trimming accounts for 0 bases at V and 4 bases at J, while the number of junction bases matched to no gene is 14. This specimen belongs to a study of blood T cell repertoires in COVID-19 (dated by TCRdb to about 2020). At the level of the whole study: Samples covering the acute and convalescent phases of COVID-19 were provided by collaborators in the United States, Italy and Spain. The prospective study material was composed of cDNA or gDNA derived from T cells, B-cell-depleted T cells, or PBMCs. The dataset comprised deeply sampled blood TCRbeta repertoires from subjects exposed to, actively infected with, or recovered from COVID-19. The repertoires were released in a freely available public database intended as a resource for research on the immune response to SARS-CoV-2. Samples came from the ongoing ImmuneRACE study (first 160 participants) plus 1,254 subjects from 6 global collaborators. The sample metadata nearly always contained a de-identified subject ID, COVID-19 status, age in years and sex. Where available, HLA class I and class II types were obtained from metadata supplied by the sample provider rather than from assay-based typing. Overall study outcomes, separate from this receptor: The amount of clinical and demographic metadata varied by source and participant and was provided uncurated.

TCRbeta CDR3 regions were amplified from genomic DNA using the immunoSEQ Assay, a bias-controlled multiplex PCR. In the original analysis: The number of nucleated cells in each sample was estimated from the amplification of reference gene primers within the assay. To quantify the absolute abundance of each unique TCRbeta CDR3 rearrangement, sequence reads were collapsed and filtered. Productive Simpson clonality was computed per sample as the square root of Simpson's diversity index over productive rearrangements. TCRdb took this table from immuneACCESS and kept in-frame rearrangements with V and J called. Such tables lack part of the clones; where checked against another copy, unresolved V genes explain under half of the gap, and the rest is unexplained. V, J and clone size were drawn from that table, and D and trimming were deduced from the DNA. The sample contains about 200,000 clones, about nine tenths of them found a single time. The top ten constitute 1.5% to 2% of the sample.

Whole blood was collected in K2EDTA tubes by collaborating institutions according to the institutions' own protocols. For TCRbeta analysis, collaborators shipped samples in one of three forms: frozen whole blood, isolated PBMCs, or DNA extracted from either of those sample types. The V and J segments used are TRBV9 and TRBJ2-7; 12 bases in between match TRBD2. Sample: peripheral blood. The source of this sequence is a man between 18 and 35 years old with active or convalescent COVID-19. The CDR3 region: CASSVGLASGGARRYEQYF. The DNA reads TGTGCCAGCAGCGTAGGGTTGGCTAGCGGGGGGGCTCGTCGGTACGAGCAGTACTTC.